These T cell receptor beta chains were read from a single sample in a study of blood T cell repertoires in COVID-19. TCRdb's copy holds only in-frame clones and misses some; the assay was immunoSEQ multiplex PCR. Of 40,000 or so clones listed, around 93% were seen once; the top ten hold around 11%. The sequenced sample consisted of peripheral blood. The origin of the receptors is a human donor in a cohort sampled during active COVID-19. CDR3s include the opening cysteine and the closing phenylalanine or tryptophan. The D gene is left open where the match is weak. Part of the rows lack a size; the others show once, few, many or a class for expanded clones.

>TRBD1|TRBV5-1|-|TRBJ2-7
TGCGCCAGTGATTTGGGGCAGCGACAGGGCGAGCAGTACTTC
CASDLGQRQGEQYF
>TRBD1|TRBV5-6|-|TRBJ1-2
TGTGCCAGCAGCTTCGGACAGGGGAACTATGGCTACACCTTC
CASSFGQGNYGYTF
>-|TRBV29-1|-|TRBJ1-5
TGCAGCGTCGGTTTAAGCAATCAGCCCCAGCATTTT
CSVGLSNQPQHF
>-|TRBV7-7|once|TRBJ2-5
TGTGCCAGCAGCTTAGCCAGGAACCAAGAGACCCAGTACTTC
CASSLARNQETQYF
>TRBD1|TRBV5-1|-|TRBJ1-1
TGCGCCAGCAGTGGCCCGGACAGGGTGGATGAAGCTTTCTTT
CASSGPDRVDEAFF
>TRBD2|TRBV6-5|-|TRBJ2-3
TGTGCCAGCAGCAGGGAGGGACTAACCACAGATACGCAGTATTTT
CASSREGLTTDTQYF
>TRBD1|TRBV4-3|-|TRBJ1-2
TGCGCCAGCAGCCAAGCACCTATTGGGGACAGAGCTAACTATGGCTACACCTTC
CASSQAPIGDRANYGYTF
>TRBD2|TRBV14|-|TRBJ2-7
TGTGCCAGCAGCCCCGGACTAGTGTCCTCGGAGCAGTACTTC
CASSPGLVSSEQYF
>TRBD2|TRBV9|-|TRBJ2-1
TGTGCCAGCAGCCTCAATCAGTATACTAGCGGGAATGAGCAGTTCTTC
CASSLNQYTSGNEQFF
>TRBD1|TRBV6-5|-|TRBJ1-3
TGTGCCAGCAGCCAACAGGGGGTATCCGGAAACACCATATATTTT
CASSQQGVSGNTIYF
>-|TRBV4-3|-|TRBJ1-3
TGCGCCAGCAGCCAGGTTACACGTCTCTCTGGAAACACCATATATTTT
CASSQVTRLSGNTIYF
>-|TRBV5-1|-|TRBJ2-5
TGCGCCAGCAGCTTGGACCTAGCCGTGGAGACCCAGTACTTC
CASSLDLAVETQYF
>TRBD1|TRBV3-1/TRBV3-2|-|TRBJ1-2
TGTGCCAGCAGCCAGCCCGACAGGGTTGGTGGCTACACCTTC
CASSQPDRVGGYTF
>TRBD1|TRBV5-6|-|TRBJ1-4
TGTGCCAGCAGCTTGGGAAGGACAGGGCCTTTTAATGAAAAACTGTTTTTT
CASSLGRTGPFNEKLFF
>-|TRBV4-1|-|TRBJ1-2
TGCGCCAGCAGCCAAGACTACGCTAACTATGGCTACACCTTC
CASSQDYANYGYTF
>-|TRBV7-2|-|TRBJ2-3
TGTGCCAGCACCCTGGTAGGGGGTTTTAGCACAGATACGCAGTATTTT
CASTLVGGFSTDTQYF
>-|TRBV11-3|-|TRBJ2-1
TGTGCCAGCAGCTTAGAGGCAGACAATGAGCAGTTCTTC
CASSLEADNEQFF
>-|TRBV6-2/TRBV6-3|-|TRBJ2-3
TGTGCCAGCAGTGCACTAAAGAGGGATACGCAGTATTTT
CASSALKRDTQYF
>-|TRBV24-1|-|TRBJ2-1
TGTGCCACCAGTGATCCCTCTACTAGTTTCGGCCCTGAGCAGTTCTTC
CATSDPSTSFGPEQFF
>TRBD2|TRBV5-4|-|TRBJ2-7
TGTGCCAGCAGCTTCGGACTAGCGGGATCCTACGAGCAGTACTTC
CASSFGLAGSYEQYF
>TRBD1|TRBV6-1|once|TRBJ1-1
TGTGCCAGCAGTGAGAGGACAGGCGCTTACTCTGAAGCTTTCTTT
CASSERTGAYSEAFF
>TRBD1|TRBV9|-|TRBJ1-6
TGTGCCAGCAGCGTAACGCAGGGGGCCGGTTCACCCCTCCACTTT
CASSVTQGAGSPLHF
>-|TRBV10-3|-|TRBJ1-2
TGTGCCATCAGGGGATCTCAGGACAGAGATAACTATGGCTACACCTTC
CAIRGSQDRDNYGYTF
>TRBD1|TRBV4-1|-|TRBJ1-4
TGCGCCAGCAGCGTCAGGGGGCCCAGTAATGAAAAACTGTTTTTT
CASSVRGPSNEKLFF
>-|TRBV11-2|once|TRBJ2-4
TGTGCCAGCAGCTTAGATCCGGGAGAATCTGGGTACTTC
CASSLDPGESGYF
>-|TRBV27|-|TRBJ1-2
TGTGCCAGCCAGCTCTCGGGAGGGGGAGTGAGTGGCTACACCTTC
CASQLSGGGVSGYTF
>-|TRBV10-3|-|TRBJ1-1
TGTGCCACCGCCCGGGATCTGAACACTGAAGCTTTCTTT
CATARDLNTEAFF
>TRBD1|TRBV7-3|once|TRBJ2-1
TGTGCCAGCAGCCCGGACAGGGAGGTCCAGTTCTTC
CASSPDREVQFF